These T cell receptor beta chains were read from a single sample in a study of T cells after posttransplantation cyclophosphamide. Assay used: immunoSEQ multiplex PCR; TCRdb lists only in-frame clones, some missing. In total the sample includes approximately 26,000 clones, none of them seen once. The sample was PBMCs. The receptors were sampled from a woman aged 45 to 65 in good health, CMV-negative, and a related stem cell transplant donor. Each CDR3 is given with its conserved first and last residue. D genes are given only for firm matches. A clone size is listed for some rows: how often the clone was seen (once, few, many), or a class if it is expanded.

V gene	D gene	clone size	J gene	CDR3 DNA	CDR3 protein
TRBV7-9	NA	many	TRBJ2-5	TGTGCCAGCAGCCTACCGACAGGATGGGACCAAGAGACCCAGTACTTC	CASSLPTGWDQETQYF
TRBV5-5	NA	many	TRBJ1-3	TGTGCCAGCAGCTTTATTCGGGACACAAGCTCTGGAAACACCATATATTTT	CASSFIRDTSSGNTIYF
TRBV6-4	NA	many	TRBJ1-1	TGTGCCAGCAGTCAGGGGAGATACACTGAAGCTTTCTTT	CASSQGRYTEAFF
TRBV28	TRBD1	few	TRBJ2-3	TGTGCCAGCACCCGACTCGGGACAGGGGCCTTGGATACGCAGTATTTT	CASTRLGTGALDTQYF
TRBV19	TRBD1	many	TRBJ1-2	TGTGCCAGTAGTCCTGGGACAGCTAACTATGGCTACACCTTC	CASSPGTANYGYTF
TRBV19	NA	many	TRBJ1-2	TGTGCCAGTAGTATATATGACCAGGGTGGTAACGGCTACACCTTC	CASSIYDQGGNGYTF
TRBV27	NA	many	TRBJ2-7	TGTGCCAGCAGTCTCAAGTTAGGGAGCTACGAGCAGTACTTC	CASSLKLGSYEQYF
TRBV21-1	NA	many	TRBJ1-2	TGTGCCAGCAGCAAAGAGAGGAGGTCAGAGGGCTACACCTTC	CASSKERRSEGYTF
TRBV5-6	TRBD1	many	TRBJ1-1	TGTGCCAGCACAACGACAGGGCTCCAAGCTTTCTTT	CASTTTGLQAFF
TRBV18	NA	many	TRBJ2-1	TGTGCCAGCTCACCGAGGGAGAATGAGCAGTTCTTC	CASSPRENEQFF
TRBV7-3	NA	many	TRBJ2-3	TGTGCCAGCAGCTCCAGATCGCGCACAGATACGCAGTATTTT	CASSSRSRTDTQYF
TRBV28	NA	many	TRBJ1-3	TGTGCCACCGGGACAAGAATGAGCTCTGGAAACACCATATATTTT	CATGTRMSSGNTIYF
TRBV7-3	NA	many	TRBJ1-6	TGTGCCAGCAGCTTCGACAGTAATAATTCACCCCTCCACTTT	CASSFDSNNSPLHF
TRBV7-8	NA	many	TRBJ2-1	TGTGCCAGCAGCTTATCGACGCGCGGGGAGAGTGAGCAGTTCTTC	CASSLSTRGESEQFF
TRBV9	NA	many	TRBJ1-2	TGTGCCAGCAGCGATGACAGGAGTCGCCGTGGCTACACCTTC	CASSDDRSRRGYTF
TRBV5-5	NA	many	TRBJ2-7	TGTGCCAGCAGCCCGCCGGACAACTCCTACGAGCAGTACTTC	CASSPPDNSYEQYF
TRBV27	NA	many	TRBJ2-3	TGTGCCAGCAGTTCAGACAAAACGCAGTATTTT	CASSSDKTQYF
TRBV12-5	TRBD1	many	TRBJ2-1	TGTGCTAGTGGTTTAGGGGACAGCTCCTACAATGAGCAGTTCTTC	CASGLGDSSYNEQFF
TRBV7-2	NA	many	TRBJ2-3	TGTGCCAGCAGCTTACCTAGCACAGATACGCAGTATTTT	CASSLPSTDTQYF
TRBV5-1	NA	many	TRBJ2-3	TGCGCCAGCAGCTTCTCCGCAGATACGCAGTATTTT	CASSFSADTQYF
TRBV5-1	NA	many	TRBJ1-1	TGCGCCAGCAGTGATAACCCAGGGGCCATGGGGGTGAACACTGAAGCTTTCTTT	CASSDNPGAMGVNTEAFF
TRBV4-3	NA	many	TRBJ2-2	TGCGCCAGCAGCCAAGATCGCCAGGTCTACACCGGGGAGCTGTTTTTT	CASSQDRQVYTGELFF
TRBV18	TRBD1	many	TRBJ2-7	TGTGCCAGCTCACGGGACAGTCAGAGGGGAGAGCAGTACTTC	CASSRDSQRGEQYF
TRBV2	NA	many	TRBJ1-5	TGTGCCAGCAGTCCAGAAGGTCAGGGGCATCAGCCCCAGCATTTT	CASSPEGQGHQPQHF
TRBV6-1	TRBD2	many	TRBJ2-2	TGTGCCAGCAGTGGAACCTCCTGGACTAGCGGTAGCCCCGGGGAGCTGTTTTTT	CASSGTSWTSGSPGELFF
TRBV5-1	TRBD1	many	TRBJ2-5	TGCGCCAGCAGCCCGGGACAGGGGGTATACCAAGAGACCCAGTACTTC	CASSPGQGVYQETQYF
TRBV5-5	NA	many	TRBJ1-1	TGTGCCAGCAGCTTGGTAGGACAGACGAACACTGAAGCTTTCTTT	CASSLVGQTNTEAFF
TRBV10-3	NA	many	TRBJ1-5	TGTGCCATCAGTGCCCAGGGAAGCAATCAGCCCCAGCATTTT	CAISAQGSNQPQHF
TRBV7-8	TRBD1	many	TRBJ1-2	TGTGCCAGCAGCCACTGGGATGGACAGGGGCCAGGCTACACCTTC	CASSHWDGQGPGYTF
TRBV18	NA	NA	TRBJ2-6	TGTGCCAGCTCACCCCTCGTTGGGGCCAACGTTCTGACTTTC	CASSPLVGANVLTF
TRBV7-6	NA	few	TRBJ2-7	TGTGCCCCCCTTATACAGGGATCCCTTAGTTACGAGCAGTACTTC	CAPLIQGSLSYEQYF
TRBV29-1	NA	many	TRBJ1-1	TGCAGCGTTGAAGAGGGGCTGTGGCAGGAAGCTTTCTTT	CSVEEGLWQEAFF
TRBV28	TRBD2	many	TRBJ2-3	TGTGCCAGCAGTGTCGGTAGCGGGAGGGACACAGATACGCAGTATTTT	CASSVGSGRDTDTQYF
TRBV9	NA	many	TRBJ1-1	TGTGCCAGCACCCCCCAGGGGAACACTGAAGCTTTCTTT	CASTPQGNTEAFF
TRBV6-1	NA	many	TRBJ2-7	TGTGCCAGCAGTGAAGCTCGGCAGGGCTACGAGCAGTACTTC	CASSEARQGYEQYF
TRBV2	TRBD1	many	TRBJ2-3	TGTGCCAGCAGTTCCGGGACAGTAACAGATACGCAGTATTTT	CASSSGTVTDTQYF
TRBV6-1	TRBD1	many	TRBJ1-1	TGTGCCAGCAGTGAATGGACAGGGGGACAAGCTTTCTTT	CASSEWTGGQAFF
TRBV4-3	NA	many	TRBJ2-2	TGCGCCAGCAGCCAAGATGGCATGGTTCCCGGGGAGCTGTTTTTT	CASSQDGMVPGELFF
TRBV2	TRBD1	many	TRBJ2-1	TGTGCCAGCAGAGGGACAGGGGGAGGCGATGAGCAGTTCTTC	CASRGTGGGDEQFF
TRBV5-4	NA	many	TRBJ2-5	TGTGCCAGCAGCTTGCCCTTGGGGGGAGAGACCCAGTACTTC	CASSLPLGGETQYF
TRBV9	TRBD2	many	TRBJ2-1	TGTGCCAGCAGCCGAGGACTAGCGGGACCTGACAATGAGCAGTTCTTC	CASSRGLAGPDNEQFF
TRBV28	TRBD1	many	TRBJ2-1	TGTGCCAGCAGTTTATGGGACAGGGTGTCCTACAATGAGCAGTTCTTC	CASSLWDRVSYNEQFF
TRBV7-9	TRBD2	many	TRBJ2-3	TGTGCCAGCAGCTTAACTAGCGGGGGGCCCTACACAGATACGCAGTATTTT	CASSLTSGGPYTDTQYF
TRBV6-5	TRBD1	many	TRBJ1-5	TGTGCCAGCAGTTACTCTGGGACAGCCGGACAGCCCCAGCATTTT	CASSYSGTAGQPQHF
TRBV27	TRBD1	medium-sized	TRBJ1-1	TGTGCCAGCAGTATACAGGGGGCGAGAACTGAAGCTTTCTTT	CASSIQGARTEAFF
TRBV27	NA	many	TRBJ2-7	TGTGCCAGCAGTTCCCGACAGGACATTTCCTACGAGCAGTACTTC	CASSSRQDISYEQYF
TRBV19	NA	many	TRBJ2-7	TGTGCCAGTAGTATCGCGGGGTCAAAAAGGGAGGAGCAGTACTTC	CASSIAGSKREEQYF
TRBV30	TRBD1	many	TRBJ1-2	TGTGCCTGGAGGATTGAGATAGGGACAGGGGGCGGTAACTATGGCTACACCTTC	CAWRIEIGTGGGNYGYTF
TRBV5-1	TRBD1	many	TRBJ2-5	TGCGCCAGCAGCGGGGGGACAGGGGGCTACCAAGAGACCCAGTACTTC	CASSGGTGGYQETQYF
TRBV27	NA	few	TRBJ2-7	TGTGCCAGCAGTCCGAATCTGGGCTCCTACGAGCAGTACTTC	CASSPNLGSYEQYF
TRBV7-6	NA	many	TRBJ2-3	TGTGCCAGCAGCTTAGTGCTAGATACAGATACGCAGTATTTT	CASSLVLDTDTQYF
TRBV28	NA	many	TRBJ2-1	TGTGCCAGCAGTCTGACACCCAGCCCATACAATGAGCAGTTCTTC	CASSLTPSPYNEQFF
TRBV7-9	TRBD1	many	TRBJ1-2	TGTGCCAGCATACATACTAGGACAGGGGTCTTCTATGGCTACACCTTC	CASIHTRTGVFYGYTF
TRBV5-6	NA	many	TRBJ2-1	TGTGCCAGCAGCTTGGGTCAGGGTGACGATGAGCAGTTCTTC	CASSLGQGDDEQFF